Each of the 21 T cell receptor beta chains below was sequenced from the same sample in a study of CD8 T cells in Susac syndrome. A quantity of about 0.5 to 1 ug RNA underwent reverse transcription using random hexamers. Via MiXCR, TCRdb re-called the immunoSEQ multiplex PCR reads, giving one row per CDR3 protein. Here the sample spans under 550,000 distinct CDR3 sequences, more than 80% being singletons. Source material: CD8+ T cells from PBMCs. Every receptor here comes from a human donor with multiple sclerosis.

The chain recombines TRBV20-1 with TRBJ2-7; TRBD1 matches 12 bases. This CDR3 has 14 residues. The ends lost 6 bases at V and 2 bases at J; junction bases unmatched: 5. Germline V gene lookup returns CDR1 DFQATT and CDR2 SNEGSKA (reference sequence). The CDR3 loop is CSAPGTGGPYEQYF. The CDR3 DNA reads as TGCAGTGCCCCCGGGACAGGGGGCCCCTACGAGCAGTACTTC.

The table lists this clonotype with a count of one. In nucleotides, the CDR3 is TGCAGTGCTAGAATCCCCGGGACTAGTAACTACCAAGAGACCCAGTACTTC. Translated: CSARIPGTSNYQETQYF. The chain carries TRBV20-1 and TRBJ2-5; TRBD2 matches 8 bases. The length of the CDR3 is 17 residues. V was clipped by 2 bases and J by 0 bases; unmatched bases: 11. Germline CDR1 and CDR2: DFQATT and SNEGSKA (reference sequence).

This clonotype was counted a single time. This chain links TRBV24-1 with TRBJ2-1, with D possibly matching TRBD1 (5 bases). Per the germline V gene, CDR1 is KGHDR and CDR2 is SFDVKD. This CDR3 is 11 amino acids long. V shed 5 bases and J shed 8 bases, with 6 bases lying between them. Here the CDR3 DNA reads TGTGCCACCAGTGTAGGGGATGAGCAGTTCTTC. It codes for CATSVGDEQFF.

This clonotype has just a few counts. This rearrangement joins TRBV6-2 or TRBV6-3 to TRBJ2-3; a possible D gene is TRBD1 (6 bases). There are 16 residues in the CDR3. V lost 0 bases and J lost 1, with 11 bases in between. Germline values: CDR1 MNHEY, CDR2 SVGEGT. This CDR3 is CASSYSSNRGTDTQYF. Here the CDR3 DNA reads TGTGCCAGCAGTTACTCGTCTAACAGGGGCACAGATACGCAGTATTTT.

J is TRBJ1-1 and V is TRBV3-1; D may be TRBD1 (5 bases). Germline V CDR1 and CDR2: LGHDT, YNNKEL (reference sequence). The CDR3 runs to 15 residues. Deletions cut 3 bases from V and 4 bases from J, with 15 bases between. This CDR3 is CASSHPRGAPTEAFF. Written as DNA, the CDR3 is TGTGCCAGCAGCCATCCAAGAGGGGCGCCCACTGAAGCTTTCTTT.

In this sample, this clonotype turned up once. CDR3 nucleotides: TGTGCCAGCAGCCCCCGACAGGGCCGTTACTCTGGGGCCAACGTCCTGACTTTC. Its translation is CASSPRQGRYSGANVLTF. V gene TRBV13 combines with J gene TRBJ2-6, with 7 bases fitting TRBD1. The V gene's germline CDR1 is PRHDT and CDR2 FYEKMQ (reference sequence). The CDR3 spans 18 residues. Trimming took 5 bases from V and 0 from J; bases not matched to a gene: 10.

The chain has TRBV25-1 and TRBJ2-5, with TRBD2 matching 9 bases. The germline gives CDR1 MGHDK, CDR2 SYGVNS. J lost 3 bases, V lost 2 bases, and 16 bases had no gene match. This CDR3 is built from 19 residues. This chain's CDR3 is CASSEAPWGSGGPEETQYF. The CDR3 nucleotides read TGTGCCAGCAGTGAAGCCCCTTGGGGCAGCGGGGGGCCGGAAGAGACCCAGTACTTC.

This clonotype occurred once. The chain joins TRBV6-1 to TRBJ2-1; 8 nucleotides line up with TRBD2. V lost 3 bases, J lost 3 bases, and 4 bases stayed unmatched. In germline, CDR1 is MNHNS, CDR2 SASEGT. The length of the CDR3 is 15 residues. Written as DNA, the CDR3 is TGTGCCAGCAGTGATAGCGGGACCTTCTACAATGAGCAGTTCTTC. Translation: CASSDSGTFYNEQFF.

The chain uses TRBV15 and TRBJ1-5; D might be TRBD1 (6 bases). The CDR3 is 14 residues long. Germline CDR1 reads LNHNV; CDR2 reads YYDKDF (reference sequence). Deletions cut 6 bases from V and 7 bases from J, with 16 bases between. DNA for the CDR3: TGTGCCACCAGAAATCAGGGGTTCGGGCAGCCCCAGCATTTT. Protein sequence: CATRNQGFGQPQHF.

The chain is built from TRBV27 and TRBJ2-3, with D perhaps matching TRBD2 (6 bases). This CDR3 spans 14 amino acids. The germline gives CDR1 MNHEY, CDR2 SMNVEV (reference sequence). V lost 3 bases to trimming and J lost 5 bases, with 12 bases between them. CDR3 loop: CASSFGGGLDTQYF. The CDR3 DNA follows: TGTGCCAGCAGTTTTGGTGGGGGACTAGATACGCAGTATTTT.

A single count supports this clonotype. V is TRBV20-1 and J is TRBJ2-3, with 7 bases aligning to TRBD1. Germline V gene sequence: CDR1 DFQATT, CDR2 SNEGSKA (reference sequence). Germline trimming cut 3 bases from V and 7 bases from J; bases unmatched to any gene: 4. The length of the CDR3 is 12 residues. The DNA of the CDR3 is TGCAGTGCTAGGTGGACAGGAAATACGCAGTATTTT. The encoded protein is CSARWTGNTQYF.

The chain employs TRBV7-2 and TRBJ2-7; the match to TRBD1 covers 9 bases. The ends lost 1 base at V and 3 bases at J; junction bases unmatched: 4. This CDR3 is built from 15 residues. Looked up from germline, CDR1 is SGHTA and CDR2 is FQGNSA. CDR3 amino acids: CASSLVHRGLYEQYF. CDR3 sequence (DNA): TGTGCCAGCAGCTTAGTACACAGGGGGCTCTACGAGCAGTACTTC.

The chain couples TRBV7-9 to TRBJ2-2; the D is unclear. The CDR3 is 17 residues long. V shed 5 bases and J shed 4 bases, with 20 bases lying between them. Germline CDR1 is SEHNR and CDR2 is FQNEAQ (reference sequence). The CDR3 here is CASSAFLPTRGTGELFF. The CDR3 coding sequence is TGTGCCAGCAGCGCCTTCTTGCCGACTCGTGGCACCGGGGAGCTGTTTTTT.

The CDR3 region is CASSLGLAVSTDTQYF. CDR3 sequence (DNA): TGCGCCAGCAGCCTGGGACTAGCGGTTAGCACAGATACGCAGTATTTT. The V gene is TRBV5-1, the J gene TRBJ2-3, with 11 bases identical to TRBD2. This CDR3 contains 16 residues. Germline CDR1 and CDR2: SGHRS and YFSETQ. V was pared by 4 bases and J by 0 bases, with 4 bases of the junction left unmatched. The whole variable domain, remainder taken from reference TRBV5-1 and TRBJ2-3, is KAGVTQTPRYLIKTRGQQVTLSCSPISGHRSVSWYQQTPGQGLQFLFEYFSETQRNKGNFPGRFSGRQFSNSRSEMNVSTLELGDSALYLCASSLGLAVSTDTQYFGPGTRLTVL.

The chain recombines TRBV29-1 with TRBJ1-2; TRBD1 is a possible D gene (5 bases). The V end lost 2 bases, the J end lost 2 bases, and 12 bases lay between the germline ends. This CDR3 spans 14 amino acids. Germline lookup yields CDR1 SQVTM and CDR2 ANQGSEA. The CDR3 spells CSVEPTGVNYGYTF. CDR3 sequence (DNA): TGCAGCGTTGAACCGACGGGGGTGAACTATGGCTACACCTTC.

This clonotype was counted once. The chain combines TRBV27 with TRBJ1-1; unclear D gene. Trimming removed 6 bases at V and 11 bases at J, with 22 bases between. Looked up from germline, CDR1 is MNHEY and CDR2 is SMNVEV (reference sequence). The CDR3 has 14 residues. This chain's CDR3 is CASRRIGGQHPAFF. The CDR3 coding sequence is TGTGCCAGCAGGAGAATAGGCGGTCAACACCCTGCTTTCTTT.

This clonotype is a singleton in its sample. The genes are TRBV19 and TRBJ1-5; D may be TRBD1 (6 bases). The germline V and J ends were trimmed by 7 bases and 11 bases, with 18 bases remaining between them. The CDR3 covers 13 residues. Per the germline V gene, CDR1 is LNHDA and CDR2 is SQIVND (reference sequence). CDR3 residues: CASTRGTSDAQHF. In DNA, the CDR3 is TGTGCCAGTACCCGGGGGACATCGGATGCCCAGCATTTT.

V gene TRBV6-4 combines with J gene TRBJ2-2, with D possibly being TRBD1 (5 bases). The V gene's germline CDR1 is MRHNA and CDR2 SNTAGT. V shed 3 bases and J shed 2 bases, with 13 bases lying between them. CDR3 length equals 16 residues. The CDR3 is CASSDAFQGNTGELFF. CDR3 bases: TGTGCCAGCAGTGATGCCTTTCAGGGAAACACCGGGGAGCTGTTTTTT.

This clonotype was detected only once. The V call is TRBV10-2, the J call TRBJ1-1; D not certain. This CDR3 region has 12 residues. The V end lost 3 bases, the J end lost 5 bases, and 7 bases lay between the germline ends. Germline lookup yields CDR1 WSHSY and CDR2 SAAADI. CDR3 nucleotides: TGCGCCAGCAGTGACAGGCTGACTGAAGCTTTCTTT. Its translation: CASSDRLTEAFF.

The rearrangement joins TRBV30 to TRBJ2-7; D unclear. Trimming left V 0 bases short and J 3 bases short, with 6 bases between. This CDR3 contains 12 residues. The germline gives CDR1 GTSNPN, CDR2 SVGIG (reference sequence). CDR3 coding DNA: TGTGCCTGGAGTGTGGGCAGCTACGAGCAGTACTTC. Amino acid sequence: CAWSVGSYEQYF.

This clonotype was found a few times. The rearrangement joins TRBV11-2 to TRBJ2-5; D gene ambiguous. The germline V gene encodes CDR1 SGHAT and CDR2 FQNNGV. CDR3 size: 13 residues. Between the trimmed V and J ends, which lost 5 bases and 1 base, there was a span of 8 bases. The DNA of the CDR3 is TGTGCCAGCAGCCACTACGCCCAAGAGACCCAGTACTTC. It codes for CASSHYAQETQYF.